The 21 T cell receptor beta chains below come from one sample, sequenced in a study of blood T cell repertoires in COVID-19. Assay: immunoSEQ multiplex PCR; the TCRdb copy retains only in-frame clones and omits some. The sample lists 40,000 to 55,000 clones; roughly 85% were seen once. The sequenced sample consisted of peripheral blood. The receptors originated from a woman aged 70-85 years with acute or convalescent COVID-19.

V gene TRBV19 combines with J gene TRBJ2-3, with D possibly TRBD1 on 6 matching bases. This CDR3 contains 16 residues. The V and J ends lost 3 bases and 0 bases respectively, with 13 bases between them. CDR1 LNHDA and CDR2 SQIVND come from the germline V gene (reference sequence). The DNA of the CDR3 is TGTGCCAGTAGTATCCGCTTCAGGGGTAGCACAGATACGCAGTATTTT. Amino acid sequence: CASSIRFRGSTDTQYF.

The rearrangement uses TRBV15 and TRBJ2-7; possible D gene TRBD1, 6 bases. The V gene's germline CDR1 is LNHNV and CDR2 YYDKDF (reference sequence). The CDR3 runs to 16 residues. The V gene lost 0 bases and the J gene lost 6 bases, with 18 bases spanning the gap. The CDR3 reads CATSRDYGRQDSEQYF. In DNA, the CDR3 is TGTGCCACCAGCAGAGATTATGGCAGACAGGACAGCGAGCAGTACTTC.

The gene calls are TRBV4-1 and TRBJ2-7; 8 bases fit TRBD2. CDR1 is MGHRA and CDR2 is YSYEKL in the germline V gene. V shed 0 bases and J 6 bases; nucleotides not matched to a gene: 7. CDR3 size: 15 residues. The CDR3 DNA follows: TGCGCCAGCAGCCAAGATGAAAGCGGGAGAGGCGAGCAGTACTTC. Translation gives CASSQDESGRGEQYF.

The chain couples TRBV2 to TRBJ1-1, with 8 bases aligning to TRBD1. The CDR3 runs 15 residues. The V and J ends lost 4 bases and 3 bases, in that order; junction bases with no gene match: 7. The germline gives CDR1 SNHLY, CDR2 FYNNEI. CDR3 DNA: TGTGCCAGCAGTGGCCAGGGGGCGAAGGACACTGAAGCTTTCTTT. Translated, it gives CASSGQGAKDTEAFF.

This clone was counted a single time. The rearrangement joins TRBV29-1 to TRBJ1-5, with D perhaps matching TRBD1 (6 bases). In germline, CDR1 is SQVTM, CDR2 ANQGSEA. V was trimmed by 5 bases and J by 4 bases, leaving 12 bases between them. This CDR3 has 13 residues. The CDR3 bases are TGCAGCGTTCAACAGGGACCTAATCAGCCCCAGCATTTT. Encoded protein: CSVQQGPNQPQHF.

This clone has a single count. The chain has TRBV12-5 and TRBJ1-2, with 7 bases lining up with TRBD1. Germline CDR1 reads LGHNT; CDR2 reads FRNRAP. V dropped 2 bases and J dropped 7; count of bases not matched to a gene: 4. There are 13 residues in the CDR3. The CDR3 protein is CASGLWTGSGYTF. CDR3 coding DNA: TGTGCTAGTGGTTTGTGGACAGGTTCTGGCTACACCTTC.

This clone was observed a handful of times. V is TRBV28 and J is TRBJ2-7, with D uncertain. The V gene's germline CDR1 is MDHEN and CDR2 SYDVKM. CDR3 length: 11 amino acids. V lost 6 bases to trimming and J lost 4 bases, with 7 bases between them. CDR3 region: CASRQSYEQYF. The CDR3, as DNA: TGTGCCAGCAGGCAGTCATACGAGCAGTACTTC.

The chain uses TRBV30 and TRBJ1-2, with D perhaps TRBD1 (5 bases). The germline gives CDR1 GTSNPN, CDR2 SVGIG (reference sequence). Trimming removed 1 base at V and 3 bases at J, with 15 bases between. There are 15 residues in the CDR3. The CDR3 protein is CAWSGGGAPDYGYTF. DNA for the CDR3: TGTGCCTGGAGTGGGGGAGGGGCCCCCGACTATGGCTACACCTTC.

The V and J genes are TRBV28 and TRBJ2-5; maybe TRBD2 (6 bases). Trimming cost V 2 bases and J 2 bases, with 12 bases left between them. CDR1 is MDHEN, CDR2 SYDVKM, per germline. The CDR3 has 15 amino acids. CDR3 in amino acids: CASSLVGSGQETQYF. The DNA of the CDR3 is TGTGCCAGCAGTTTAGTTGGTAGCGGACAAGAGACCCAGTACTTC.

J is TRBJ2-1 and V is TRBV19; 12 positions match TRBD2. The trim removed 3 bases at V and 7 bases at J, leaving 7 bases unmatched. The CDR3 has 16 amino acids. Germline CDR1 reads LNHDA; CDR2 reads SQIVND (reference sequence). CDR3 nucleotides: TGTGCCAGTAGTATTCTAGCGGGAGGGGCGGCGAATGAGCAGTTCTTC. Its translation: CASSILAGGAANEQFF.

This clone was recorded once. The chain has TRBV6-5 and TRBJ1-4; 7 bases fit TRBD1. J lost 8 bases, V lost 4 bases, and 10 bases had no gene match. The CDR3 spans 15 residues. Germline values: CDR1 MNHEY, CDR2 SVGAGI. Here the CDR3 reads CASSWTGPRGEKLFF. In DNA form, the CDR3 reads TGTGCCAGCAGTTGGACAGGTCCCCGGGGCGAAAAACTGTTTTTT.

The gene calls are TRBV3-1 (or the pseudogene TRBV3-2) and TRBJ1-2, with 12 bases matching TRBD1. This CDR3 comprises 15 residues. J was trimmed by 6 bases and V by 3 bases; bases with no gene match: 5. Germline V CDR1 and CDR2: LGHDT, YNNKEL (reference sequence). CDR3: CASSHGTGGNHGYTF. CDR3 DNA: TGTGCCAGCAGCCACGGGACAGGGGGCAATCATGGCTACACCTTC.

This chain links TRBV13 with TRBJ2-1, with 9 bases matching TRBD2. The V segment lost 6 bases and the J segment 0 bases; nucleotides outside the gene matches: 3. The CDR3 totals 15 residues. Germline values: CDR1 PRHDT, CDR2 FYEKMQ (reference sequence). The CDR3 DNA sequence: TGTGCCAGCAGACTTAGCGGGAGCTCCTACAATGAGCAGTTCTTC. Translating gives CASRLSGSSYNEQFF.

With regard to this clone: Sequence at one end of the junction differs from germline and may be a read error. V gene TRBV11-3 combines with J gene TRBJ1-2; possibly TRBD1 for D (6 bases). The CDR3 sequence is 13 residues long. The germline V gene has CDR1 SGHNT and CDR2 YENEEA. CDR3 region: CASSPSVTRGCTF. CDR3 coding DNA: TGTGCCAGCAGCCCCTCCGTGACCAGGGGCTGCACCTTC.

This chain links TRBV6-5 with TRBJ1-1; D perhaps matches TRBD1 (5 bases). The germline CDR1 and CDR2 sequences are MNHEY and SVGAGI. Trimming removed 6 bases from V and 1 base from J, with 12 bases in between. CDR3 length: 14 amino acids. The CDR3: CASRDQGKNTEAFF. As DNA, the CDR3 is TGTGCCAGCAGGGATCAGGGAAAGAACACTGAAGCTTTCTTT.

V is TRBV19 and J is TRBJ1-4; D is unclear. The length of the CDR3 is 15 residues. V was shortened by 5 bases and J by 4 bases, with 14 bases between the two germline ends. Germline V gene data show CDR1 as LNHDA and CDR2 as SQIVND (reference sequence). CDR3 protein: CASSPDGGFNEKLFF. The CDR3 DNA is TGTGCCAGTAGTCCAGACGGAGGATTTAATGAAAAACTGTTTTTT.

The chain combines TRBV7-9 with TRBJ2-1, with 10 nucleotides matching TRBD2. This CDR3 has 16 residues. In germline, CDR1 is SEHNR, CDR2 FQNEAQ (reference sequence). The ends lost 5 bases at V and 6 bases at J; junction bases unmatched: 10. The CDR3 nucleotides are TGTGCCAGCAGCACGCTAGCGGGAGTCTTTTTCAATGAGCAGTTCTTC. It codes for CASSTLAGVFFNEQFF.

This clone has only a few counts. The rearrangement joins TRBV7-6 to TRBJ2-2; the D is unclear. V lost 1 base and J lost 5, with 14 bases in between. The CDR3 covers 16 residues. The germline V gene has CDR1 SGHVS and CDR2 FNYEAQ. The CDR3 region is CASSLVFQEITGELFF. The CDR3 nucleotides read TGTGCCAGCAGCTTAGTTTTCCAGGAAATTACCGGGGAGCTGTTTTTT.

V gene TRBV9 combines with J gene TRBJ1-3; 9 bases fit TRBD1. The length of the CDR3 is 16 residues. Per the germline V gene, CDR1 is SGDLS and CDR2 is YYNGEE. The trim removed 4 bases at V and 0 bases at J, leaving 5 bases unmatched. The CDR3, as DNA: TGTGCCAGCAGCACCGGGACAGGGAGCTCTGGAAACACCATATATTTT. This gives the protein CASSTGTGSSGNTIYF.

The V call is TRBV29-1, the J call TRBJ2-6; TRBD1 might be the D (5 bases). The V and J ends lost 4 bases and 0 bases respectively, with 22 bases between them. CDR1 is SQVTM and CDR2 is ANQGSEA in the germline V gene. The CDR3 runs to 19 residues. CDR3 coding DNA: TGCAGCGTTGCTGGGTCAGGGATGCCGGCATCCTCTGGGGCCAACGTCCTGACTTTC. Its translation: CSVAGSGMPASSGANVLTF.

The chain carries TRBV12-5 and TRBJ2-1; the match to TRBD1 covers 7 bases. J gave up 5 bases and V 7 bases, and 11 bases lay outside the gene matches. Germline loops: CDR1 LGHNT, CDR2 FRNRAP. This CDR3 is 15 amino acids long. CDR3 sequence (DNA): TGTGCTAGTGCCCCGGGACAGCTGTTCAACAATGAGCAGTTCTTC. It encodes CASAPGQLFNNEQFF.